This TCR beta chain was retrieved from a study of Graves' ophthalmopathy and Graves' hyperthyroidism. Using RNA transcripts, the TCR beta CDR3 regions were amplified. Scientists carried out first-round RT-PCR using HTBI primers and then a second-round multiplex PCR. TCRdb redid the calling of the multiplex PCR reads with MiXCR, one entry per CDR3 protein. The repertoire holds about 500,000 distinct CDR3 sequences, with roughly 14% as singletons. This clonotype has a count of ten or more. This CDR3 is 13 amino acids long. The germline gives CDR1 MDHEN, CDR2 SYDVKM. Trimming stripped 9 bases from V and 6 bases from J, with 12 bases between.

Sequenced: blood. V and J are TRBV28 and TRBJ1-6; tentative D call: TRBD1 (5 bases). This sequence originates from a woman aged 25 to 39 with Graves' ophthalmopathy. CDR3 DNA: TGTGCCAGTACCGGAAGGGGTAATTCACCCCTCCACTTT. It translates to CASTGRGNSPLHF. The whole variable domain, filled in from reference TRBV28 and TRBJ1-6, reads DVKVTQSSRYLVKRTGEKVFLECVQDMDHENMFWYRQDPGLGLRLIYFSYDVKMKEKGDIPEGYSVSREKKERFSLILESASTNQTSMYLCASTGRGNSPLHFGNGTRLTVT.